A single sample is the source of the 28 T cell receptor beta chains below, sequenced in a study of cytomegalovirus exposure and HLA in healthy donors. Amplification used 60 Vbeta primers and 13 Jbeta primers. TCRdb's table, derived via immunoSEQ multiplex PCR, lists solely in-frame clones and lacks some. The top ten hold around 3.4% of the sample, which has some 110,000 clones, 70% to 85% seen once. Sample: PBMCs. Receptors were obtained from a man between 60 and 70 years old in good health and CMV-seronegative.

The chain combines TRBV5-1 with TRBJ2-3; TRBD1 matches at 7 bases. The CDR3 is 14 amino acids. The V and J ends lost 1 base and 4 bases, in that order; junction bases with no gene match: 3. Germline CDR1 is SGHRS and CDR2 is YFSETQ. The CDR3 sequence: CASSLSQGSDTQYF. In DNA, the CDR3 is TGCGCCAGCAGCTTGTCACAGGGGTCAGATACGCAGTATTTT.

The chain employs TRBV5-1 and TRBJ1-2; 7 bases are shared with TRBD1. Losses at the gene ends were 3 bases for V and 8 bases for J; bases not matched to a gene: 7. The CDR3 is made up of 13 amino acids. Germline CDR1 reads SGHRS; CDR2 reads YFSETQ. CDR3 region: CASSSGGTDGYTF. CDR3 DNA: TGCGCCAGCAGCTCAGGGGGGACAGACGGCTACACCTTC.

This clone appeared a few times. The gene calls are TRBV7-9 and TRBJ2-3; 8 positions agree with TRBD1. Germline CDR1 SEHNR, CDR2 FQNEAQ (reference sequence). This CDR3 has 17 residues. V lost 5 bases, J lost 3 bases, and 13 bases stayed unmatched. CDR3 DNA sequence: TGTGCCAGCAGCCAACTTTGGACAGGGATTAGAACAGATACGCAGTATTTT. As protein: CASSQLWTGIRTDTQYF.

This clone was observed a handful of times. This CDR3 reads CASSSWATTDTQYF. The DNA of the CDR3 is TGTGCCAGCAGCTCATGGGCAACCACAGATACGCAGTATTTT. V and J are TRBV4-2 and TRBJ2-3; D gene uncertain. Per germline, CDR1 LGHNA and CDR2 YNFKEQ. The CDR3 totals 14 residues. Trimming removed 5 bases at V and 2 bases at J, with 11 bases between.

J is TRBJ1-5 and V is TRBV10-2; no definite D call. Deletions cut 3 bases from V and 0 bases from J, with 18 bases between. Germline CDR1 reads WSHSY; CDR2 reads SAAADI. The length of the CDR3 is 18 residues. CDR3 amino acids: CASSDNWAVRSSNQPQHF. For the CDR3, the DNA is TGCGCCAGCAGTGACAATTGGGCAGTCAGATCTAGCAATCAGCCCCAGCATTTT.

This chain connects TRBV10-3 to TRBJ2-1, with D hard to call. The CDR3 is 17 amino acids. CDR1 is ENHRY, CDR2 SYGVKD, per germline. With 4 bases removed from V and 5 bases from J, the gap between germline ends came to 21 bases. The CDR3 DNA follows: TGTGCCATCAGTGCCGCCTTGCGGAGCGCTGGCAACAATGAGCAGTTCTTC. Protein product: CAISAALRSAGNNEQFF.

A word on this clone: Compared with germline, one end of the junction differs, possibly owing to a read error. The chain combines TRBV9 with TRBJ1-4, with 7 nucleotides matching TRBD1. The CDR3 loop spans 16 amino acids. In germline, CDR1 is SGDLS, CDR2 YYNGEE. DNA of the CDR3: TGTGCCAGCAGCGCCGATCTGACAGGGTCTAACGAAAAACTGTTTTTT. This gives the protein CASSADLTGSNEKLFF.

The gene calls are TRBV5-6 and TRBJ2-5, with D perhaps TRBD1 (8 bases). The germline V gene encodes CDR1 SGHDT and CDR2 YYEEEE. CDR3 length: 12 residues. V was trimmed by 7 bases and J by 5 bases, leaving 12 bases between them. The CDR3 spells CASGQGGETQYF. CDR3 DNA sequence: TGTGCCAGCGGACAGGGAGGGGAGACCCAGTACTTC.

The chain combines TRBV5-1 with TRBJ1-4; 9 nucleotides line up with TRBD1. V was pared by 4 bases and J by 8 bases, with 9 bases of the junction left unmatched. This CDR3 spans 15 amino acids. Per germline, CDR1 SGHRS and CDR2 YFSETQ. As DNA, the CDR3 is TGCGCCAGCAGCACGGGACAGGGTTCCGAAGAAAAACTGTTTTTT. Amino acid sequence: CASSTGQGSEEKLFF.

The chain links TRBV27 to TRBJ1-2, with D hard to call. Germline CDR1 MNHEY, CDR2 SMNVEV (reference sequence). This CDR3 is built from 14 residues. The germline V and J ends were trimmed by 3 bases and 7 bases, with 15 bases remaining between them. CDR3 loop: CASSFSPGMAGYTF. As DNA, the CDR3 is TGTGCCAGCAGTTTTTCCCCGGGAATGGCTGGCTACACCTTC.

This clone occurred once. The chain combines TRBV9 with TRBJ2-5, with TRBD2 matching over 15 bases. V shed 3 bases and J 4 bases; nucleotides not matched to a gene: 4. The CDR3 runs 16 residues. Germline assignment: CDR1 SGDLS and CDR2 YYNGEE. The CDR3 sequence: CASSAGLAGGPETQYF. DNA of the CDR3: TGTGCCAGCAGCGCCGGACTAGCGGGGGGGCCAGAGACCCAGTACTTC. The full variable domain, in which reference TRBV9 and TRBJ2-5 provide the parts outside the CDR3, is DSGVTQTPKHLITATGQRVTLRCSPRSGDLSVYWYQQSLDQGLQFLIQYYNGEERAKGNILERFSAQQFPDLHSELNLSSLELGDSALYFCASSAGLAGGPETQYFGPGTRLLVL.

The V and J genes are TRBV5-1 and TRBJ1-1; TRBD1 is a possible D gene (5 bases). This CDR3 comprises 14 residues. From germline, CDR1 is SGHRS and CDR2 YFSETQ. With 5 bases removed from V and 6 bases from J, the gap between germline ends came to 17 bases. CDR3 DNA: TGCGCCAGCAGACATCAGGGCGGAATGGCTGAAGCTTTCTTT. It is translated as CASRHQGGMAEAFF.

J is TRBJ1-1 and V is TRBV5-8; D gene ambiguous. This CDR3 is built from 14 residues. The V gene lost 0 bases and the J gene lost 6 bases, with 12 bases spanning the gap. Germline values: CDR1 SGHTS, CDR2 YDEGEE. DNA for the CDR3: TGTGCCAGCAGCTTGGGGCGCGGGGTGTCTGAAGCTTTCTTT. It encodes CASSLGRGVSEAFF.

This clone was detected only a few times. This chain connects TRBV9 to TRBJ2-2; 11 bases align to TRBD2. Germline CDR1 is SGDLS and CDR2 is YYNGEE. The V gene end was trimmed by 1 base and the J gene end by 4 bases; junction bases not matched to a gene: 9. The CDR3 is 18 amino acids. The CDR3 sequence is CASSVTLAGGFGTGELFF. In DNA, the CDR3 is TGTGCCAGCAGCGTAACATTAGCGGGGGGGTTCGGCACCGGGGAGCTGTTTTTT.

V usage is TRBV7-2 and J usage is TRBJ1-1, with 7 nucleotides matching TRBD1. Unmatched junction bases numbered 5, after V lost 1 base and J lost 6 bases. Germline CDR1 and CDR2: SGHTA and FQGNSA. This CDR3 contains 14 residues. The DNA of the CDR3 is TGTGCCAGCAGCTTAGGGTGGGACAGTCCTGAAGCTTTCTTT. Translating it yields CASSLGWDSPEAFF.

The chain uses TRBV7-9 and TRBJ1-5, with TRBD1 matching over 7 bases. The germline V gene encodes CDR1 SEHNR and CDR2 FQNEAQ (reference sequence). The CDR3 length is 14 residues. The junction had 4 bases not matched to a gene; V was cut back by 4 bases and J by 4 bases. The CDR3 region is CASSSGQLNQPQHF. The CDR3 nucleotides read TGTGCCAGCAGCTCGGGACAGCTAAATCAGCCCCAGCATTTT.

The rearrangement links TRBV7-2 to TRBJ1-1; 8 nucleotides line up with TRBD1. The CDR3 consists of 15 residues. CDR1 is SGHTA, CDR2 FQGNSA, per germline. The trim removed 6 bases at V and 1 base at J, leaving 7 bases unmatched. This CDR3 reads CASRTQGAKNTEAFF. Written as DNA, the CDR3 is TGTGCCAGCAGGACGCAGGGGGCGAAGAACACTGAAGCTTTCTTT.

This clone appeared a few times. The genes are TRBV10-3 and TRBJ1-1; D remains ambiguous. The CDR3 runs 13 residues. CDR1 is ENHRY and CDR2 is SYGVKD in the germline V gene. The ends were cut back, 3 bases at V and 1 base at J, with 6 bases in the middle. The CDR3 spells CAISDFRNTEAFF. In DNA, the CDR3 is TGTGCCATCAGTGATTTCCGGAACACTGAAGCTTTCTTT.

The V gene is TRBV10-1, the J gene TRBJ2-1; no firm D call. Germline CDR1 is WNHNN and CDR2 is SYGVQD (reference sequence). The CDR3 is 14 residues long. The V end lost 4 bases, the J end lost 3 bases, and 10 bases lay between the germline ends. The CDR3 bases are TGCGCCAGCAGTGCCCTCCCAGGCTACAATGAGCAGTTCTTC. Translation: CASSALPGYNEQFF.

This chain links TRBV5-4 with TRBJ2-1; 11 bases are shared with TRBD2. The CDR3 totals 18 residues. The V and J ends lost 3 bases and 6 bases, in that order; junction bases with no gene match: 14. Germline V gives CDR1 SGHNT, CDR2 YYREEE (reference sequence). The CDR3 here is CASSSISGGVPSGNEQFF. The CDR3 DNA sequence: TGTGCCAGCAGCTCTATTAGCGGGGGGGTTCCATCGGGCAATGAGCAGTTCTTC. Using reference TRBV5-4 and TRBJ2-1 for the parts outside the CDR3, the full variable domain is ETGVTQSPTHLIKTRGQQVTLRCSSQSGHNTVSWYQQALGQGPQFIFQYYREEENGRGNFPPRFSGLQFPNYSSELNVNALELDDSALYLCASSSISGGVPSGNEQFFGPGTRLTVL.

This clone occurred once. This chain connects TRBV7-8 to TRBJ2-3; 9 nucleotides agree with TRBD2. V was clipped by 5 bases and J by 0 bases; unmatched bases: 12. CDR3 length: 18 amino acids. The germline V gene has CDR1 SGHVS and CDR2 FQNEAQ. CDR3 nucleotide sequence: TGTGCCAGCAGCACCTGGGGTCGCGGGGGGGCCAGCACAGATACGCAGTATTTT. It codes for CASSTWGRGGASTDTQYF. Based on the CDR3 plus reference TRBV7-8 and TRBJ2-3, the full variable domain is GAGVSQSPRYKVAKRGQDVALRCDPISGHVSLFWYQQALGQGPEFLTYFQNEAQLDKSGLPSDRFFAERPEGSVSTLKIQRTQQEDSAVYLCASSTWGRGGASTDTQYFGPGTRLTVL.

V usage is TRBV27 and J usage is TRBJ2-1, with 7 positions matching TRBD2. Germline CDR1 is MNHEY and CDR2 is SMNVEV (reference sequence). V lost 5 bases and J lost 5; bases outside the gene matches: 6. CDR3 size: 14 residues. The CDR3 loop reads CASSGLVRNNEQFF. CDR3 in DNA: TGTGCCAGCAGTGGACTAGTACGGAACAATGAGCAGTTCTTC.

V is TRBV11-3 and J is TRBJ1-5; D is possibly TRBD1 (6 bases). This CDR3 comprises 18 residues. The V and J ends lost 1 base and 2 bases respectively, with 18 bases between them. Germline V lookup: CDR1 SGHNT, CDR2 YENEEA. CDR3 nucleotide sequence: TGTGCCAGCAGCTTAGGCGGCAGGGAGGGGGAGGGCAATCAGCCCCAGCATTTT. Protein: CASSLGGREGEGNQPQHF.

The gene calls are TRBV18 and TRBJ1-1, with D possibly matching TRBD1 (5 bases). The V gene lost 3 bases and the J gene lost 3 bases, with 8 bases spanning the gap. This CDR3 comprises 13 residues. CDR1 and CDR2 (germline): KGHSH, LQKENI. The DNA for the CDR3 is TGTGCCAGCTCACCTTCGGGGGACACTGAAGCTTTCTTT. This gives the protein CASSPSGDTEAFF.

The J gene is TRBJ2-7, the V gene TRBV29-1; 7 bases are a match to TRBD1. With V trimmed by 6 bases and J by 0 bases, 5 bases remained unmatched. CDR1 and CDR2 (germline): SQVTM, ANQGSEA. This CDR3 has 13 amino acids. The CDR3 DNA reads as TGCAGCGTGAAACAGGGGCTCTCCTACGAGCAGTACTTC. It translates to CSVKQGLSYEQYF.

This chain connects TRBV2 to TRBJ1-1; 7 bases match TRBD1. CDR3 length equals 15 residues. V lost 6 bases, J lost 0 bases, and 7 bases stayed unmatched. Germline V gene sequence: CDR1 SNHLY, CDR2 FYNNEI. The CDR3 loop reads CASRDSGTVNTEAFF. The CDR3 coding sequence is TGTGCCAGCAGAGACTCCGGGACAGTGAACACTGAAGCTTTCTTT.

The chain carries TRBV7-2 and TRBJ1-1, with TRBD1 as a possible D gene (6 bases). The CDR3 sequence is 15 residues long. CDR1 is SGHTA and CDR2 is FQGNSA in the germline V gene. V was pared by 3 bases and J by 3 bases, with 14 bases between. The CDR3 sequence: CASSFIQGWDTEAFF. CDR3 nucleotide sequence: TGTGCCAGCAGCTTTATACAGGGCTGGGACACTGAAGCTTTCTTT.

The chain combines TRBV7-9 with TRBJ1-5; D is unresolved. Looked up from germline, CDR1 is SEHNR and CDR2 is FQNEAQ (reference sequence). The germline V and J ends were trimmed by 5 bases and 4 bases, with 15 bases remaining between them. The CDR3 is 15 residues long. The CDR3 region has the DNA TGTGCCAGCAGCCCTTCGGCCGCGGGGAATCAGCCCCAGCATTTT. This sequence encodes CASSPSAAGNQPQHF.